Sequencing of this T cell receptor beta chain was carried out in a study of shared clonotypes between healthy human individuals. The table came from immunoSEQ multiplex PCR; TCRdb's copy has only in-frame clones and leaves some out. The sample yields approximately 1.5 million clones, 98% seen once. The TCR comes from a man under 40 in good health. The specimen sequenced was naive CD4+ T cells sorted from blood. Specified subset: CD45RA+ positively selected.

The CDR3 bases are TGTGCCAGCAGTCCCCTGGAGACCCAGTACTTC. As protein: CASSPLETQYF. The chain carries TRBV2 and TRBJ2-5; D remains unclear. Trimming cost V 5 bases and J 5 bases, with 6 bases left between them. Germline CDR1 reads SNHLY; CDR2 reads FYNNEI. There are 11 residues in the CDR3.